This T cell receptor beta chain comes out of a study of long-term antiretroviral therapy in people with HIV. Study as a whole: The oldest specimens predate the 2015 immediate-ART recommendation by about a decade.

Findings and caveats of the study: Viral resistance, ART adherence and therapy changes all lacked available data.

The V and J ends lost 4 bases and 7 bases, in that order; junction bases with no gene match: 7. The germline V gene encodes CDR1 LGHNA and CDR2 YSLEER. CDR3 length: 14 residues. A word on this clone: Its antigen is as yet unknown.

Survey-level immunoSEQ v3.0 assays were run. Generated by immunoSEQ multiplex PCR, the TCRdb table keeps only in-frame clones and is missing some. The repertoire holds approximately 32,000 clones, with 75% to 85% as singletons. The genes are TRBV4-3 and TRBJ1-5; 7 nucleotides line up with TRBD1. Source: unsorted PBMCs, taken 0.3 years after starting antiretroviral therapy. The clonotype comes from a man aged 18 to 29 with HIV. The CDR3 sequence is CASSPARGDQPQHF. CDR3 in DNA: TGCGCCAGCAGCCCCGCCAGGGGGGACCAGCCCCAGCATTTT.